The sequence of this T cell receptor (beta chain) was determined in a study of beta chain features in type 1 diabetes. Per germline, CDR1 MDHEN and CDR2 SYDVKM. After removal of 5 bases from V and 7 bases from J, the junction contained 8 bases not matched to a gene. The CDR3 runs to 14 residues. All of the isolated RNA was reverse transcribed, so expressed TCRB transcripts were sequenced. TCRdb keeps only in-frame clones here, not all; method: immunoSEQ multiplex PCR. The sample yields about 160,000 clones, 7% to 9% seen once. Turning to this clone: Its cognate antigen is unknown.

Points from the study as a whole: Within each of all four CD4+ subsets, Type 1 diabetes patients had TCRB CDR3s that were moderately but significantly shorter. There were fewer insertions and more deletions at the VDJ junctions of type 1 diabetes patients.

The V call is TRBV28, the J call TRBJ1-5; the match to TRBD1 covers 7 bases. The sequenced sample consisted of central memory CD4+ T cells from blood. The receptor was isolated from a man aged 18 to 35 with type 1 diabetes. CDR3 residues: CASSPRGRGQPQHF. Written as DNA, the CDR3 is TGTGCCAGCAGTCCGAGGGGGCGCGGGCAGCCCCAGCATTTT.